The rows below give T cell receptor beta chains drawn from one sample of a study of vaccination effects on CD4 cells after COVID-19. Their antigen targets remain unknown. Assay used: immunoSEQ multiplex PCR; TCRdb lists only in-frame clones, some missing. The sample carries about 65,000 clones, around 77% recorded once. The specimen comprised CD4+ T cells from PBMCs cultured with HCoV-NL63 spike peptides, sampled before COVID-19 vaccination. The source of these receptors is a human donor who received a COVID-19 vaccine. Both conserved end residues are part of each CDR3. Each record gives: J gene, V gene, D gene, clone size, CDR3 protein, CDR3 DNA. D genes are given only for firm matches. Not every row has a clone size; where given, it reads once, few, many or a size class.

J: TRBJ1-1; V: TRBV29-1; D: -; size: once; CDR3: CTAWENTEAFF; DNA: TGCACCGCGTGGGAGAACACTGAAGCTTTCTTT
J: TRBJ1-5; V: TRBV5-7; D: TRBD1; size: -; CDR3: CASSLRGQGGNQPQHF; DNA: TGTGCCAGCAGCTTGAGGGGACAGGGGGGCAATCAGCCCCAGCATTTT
J: TRBJ1-4; V: TRBV14; D: -; size: -; CDR3: CASRRQFNEKLFF; DNA: TGTGCCAGCCGAAGACAGTTTAATGAAAAACTGTTTTTT
J: TRBJ2-5; V: TRBV3-1/TRBV3-2; D: -; size: -; CDR3: CASSLGLTDQETQYF; DNA: TGTGCCAGCAGCCTTGGACTAACCGACCAAGAGACCCAGTACTTC
J: TRBJ2-6; V: TRBV9; D: -; size: -; CDR3: CASSVGGGPGANVLTF; DNA: TGTGCCAGCAGCGTAGGTGGGGGACCTGGGGCCAACGTCCTGACTTTC
J: TRBJ2-3; V: TRBV24-1; D: -; size: -; CDR3: CATSDPGEGTDTQYF; DNA: TGTGCCACCAGTGACCCAGGGGAGGGCACAGATACGCAGTATTTT
J: TRBJ2-1; V: TRBV30; D: -; size: -; CDR3: CAWRKDNSYNEQFF; DNA: TGTGCCTGGAGGAAGGATAACTCCTACAATGAGCAGTTCTTC
J: TRBJ1-5; V: TRBV12-3/TRBV12-4; D: -; size: -; CDR3: CASSFKGNQPQHF; DNA: TGTGCCAGCAGTTTCAAAGGCAATCAGCCCCAGCATTTT
J: TRBJ1-1; V: TRBV7-3; D: -; size: -; CDR3: CASSLDRDSEAFF; DNA: TGTGCCAGCAGCTTAGATCGAGATTCTGAAGCTTTCTTT
J: TRBJ1-2; V: TRBV7-2; D: -; size: -; CDR3: CASSLALEADYGYTF; DNA: TGTGCCAGCAGCTTAGCTCTGGAAGCAGACTATGGCTACACCTTC
J: TRBJ1-1; V: TRBV7-9; D: TRBD1; size: -; CDR3: CASSHGDRGFTEAFF; DNA: TGTGCCAGCAGCCACGGGGACAGGGGGTTCACTGAAGCTTTCTTT
J: TRBJ1-2; V: TRBV3-1/TRBV3-2; D: TRBD1; size: -; CDR3: CASSQLDRDFYGYTF; DNA: TGTGCCAGCAGCCAACTGGACAGGGACTTTTATGGCTACACCTTC
J: TRBJ2-3; V: TRBV7-9; D: -; size: -; CDR3: CASSLEGPPAGDTQYF; DNA: TGTGCCAGCAGCTTAGAAGGCCCACCGGCGGGTGATACGCAGTATTTT
J: TRBJ2-1; V: TRBV18; D: -; size: -; CDR3: CASSPSRGYNEQFF; DNA: TGTGCCAGCTCACCAAGTAGGGGGTACAATGAGCAGTTCTTC
J: TRBJ1-5; V: TRBV7-3; D: -; size: few; CDR3: CASSIQMGEGNQPQHF; DNA: TGTGCCAGCAGCATCCAGATGGGGGAAGGAAATCAGCCCCAGCATTTT
J: TRBJ1-2; V: TRBV5-6; D: -; size: -; CDR3: CASSLVGDGGYTF; DNA: TGTGCCAGCAGCTTGGTGGGGGATGGAGGCTACACCTTC
J: TRBJ1-1; V: TRBV4-1; D: -; size: -; CDR3: CASSRYRENTEAFF; DNA: TGCGCCAGCAGCCGTTACAGGGAGAACACTGAAGCTTTCTTT
J: TRBJ2-2; V: TRBV24-1; D: TRBD1; size: -; CDR3: CATSGQGVNTGELFF; DNA: TGTGCCACCAGTGGACAGGGGGTAAACACCGGGGAGCTGTTTTTT
J: TRBJ2-1; V: TRBV2; D: TRBD1; size: -; CDR3: CASSRRDRDYNEQFF; DNA: TGTGCCAGCAGCCGCCGGGACAGGGACTACAATGAGCAGTTCTTC
J: TRBJ2-2; V: TRBV6-2/TRBV6-3; D: TRBD1; size: -; CDR3: CASSYWTGWTGELFF; DNA: TGTGCCAGCAGTTATTGGACAGGGTGGACCGGGGAGCTGTTTTTT
J: TRBJ2-3; V: TRBV5-4; D: TRBD1; size: -; CDR3: CASSRDRATRFTDTQYF; DNA: TGTGCCAGCAGCAGGGACAGGGCGACACGGTTCACAGATACGCAGTATTTT
J: TRBJ1-2; V: TRBV7-2; D: TRBD1; size: few; CDR3: CASSFPGQNYGYTF; DNA: TGTGCCAGCAGCTTTCCGGGACAGAACTATGGCTACACCTTC